The sequence of this T cell receptor (beta chain) was determined in a study of CD8 T cells in ankylosing spondylitis. Looked up from germline, CDR1 is LGHDT and CDR2 is YNNKEL (reference sequence). V was pared by 5 bases and J by 0 bases, with 5 bases of the junction left unmatched. The CDR3 totals 16 residues. Study results and limitations: Within matched ankylosing spondylitis synovial fluid, disease-linked clones were reportedly significantly enriched. One TCR beta motif, made up of several highly homologous variants, appeared characteristic of ankylosing spondylitis blood.

Many counts were recorded for this clonotype. What it binds is not known. Construction of TCR beta libraries was performed using quantitative 5'-RACE with molecular barcodes. TCRdb reprocessed the 5' RACE reads via MiXCR and lists one record per CDR3 protein. Among fewer than 550,000 distinct CDR3 sequences listed, 5.3% were seen once. This TCR derives from a male donor with ankylosing spondylitis. The chain joins TRBV3-1 to TRBJ2-5; 11 nucleotides agree with TRBD2. Material for sequencing was blood, either unsorted or a sorted T cell fraction (not recorded which). CDR3 sequence: CASSVRLAGHQETQYF. For the CDR3, the DNA is TGTGCCAGCAGCGTAAGACTAGCGGGACACCAAGAGACCCAGTACTTC.